This TCR beta chain was identified during a study of T-cell memory formation after mild COVID-19 (TCRdb year 2021). Describing the broader study: TCR sequence clusters from the two donors were largely donor specific. Two young, previously healthy adult volunteers, one female and one male, were included in the cohort. In a couple of donors, T-cell clones that expanded and contracted after mild COVID-19 were followed by sequencing TCRalpha and TCRbeta repertoires longitudinally.

Ficoll-Paque density gradient centrifugation was the method used to isolate PBMCs. The sequencer listed for this sample is Illumina NovaSeq 6000. TCRalpha and TCRbeta cDNA libraries were built by 5'RACE with constant-segment primers, adding sample barcodes and unique molecular identifiers. RNA was extracted from every sample with Trizol reagent. The libraries were amplified in two PCR steps, and the second step added a second sample barcode and Illumina TruSeq adapters. Libraries were sequenced on an Illumina NovaSeq with 2 x 150 bp paired-end reads. The published analysis was carried out like this. Reads were demultiplexed and collapsed into UMI-guided consensus sequences with migec v1.2.7. Using mixcr v2.1.11, the UMI consensuses were aligned to TRA and TRB V and J templates and assembled into clonotypes. A clonotype was counted as expanded or contracted only if both edgeR and NoisET called the change significant, with noise models trained on biological replicates. For edgeR calls, a false discovery rate-adjusted p below 0.01 and a log2 fold-change threshold of 1 were applied. As an exploratory analysis of dynamics, max-normalized trajectories of the 1000 most abundant clonotypes were examined with PCA combined with hierarchical clustering. Separately sequenced CD4+ and CD8+ repertoires were used to assign a CD4 or CD8 phenotype to each responding clone. The public reads were reanalyzed by TCRdb: fastp trimming at Q25, MiXCR alignment, in-frame beta chains only. Each entry is one CDR3 protein sequence, shown with its most common DNA and genes. The V and J calls were determined by TCRdb, not by the authors. This sample is represented by some 150,000 distinct CDR3 sequences; 11% to 15% of them were singletons. The ten most abundant clones make up around 27% of the sample.

The paper's findings and limits, for the study overall: Contracting CD4+ clones turned up mainly in the CM and EM memory subsets, whereas EMRA was where CD8+ clones were enriched. SARS-CoV-2 specificity was not confirmed for the second-wave clones peaking on day 37. Clones contracting from day 15 to 85 had balanced CD4/CD8 phenotypes, while a second wave expanding from day 15 to 37 was biased towards CD4+. Only a couple of mild cases were covered by the study, and larger cohorts that include severe cases with pre-infection samples were considered necessary. Some responding clones were detected in pre-infection memory, which suggested that pre-existing cross-reactive memory T cells had joined the SARS-CoV-2 response.

On this clonotype: The antigen it binds to is not known. The record has no base qualities; no much larger clone is one base away.

According to the germline V gene, CDR1 reads SGHDT and CDR2 reads YYEEEE. Taken from cysteine to phenylalanine, the CDR3 has 15 residues. The entry retains the CDR3 DNA only, 45 bases that are in frame from base 1. Trimming takes 4 bases off V and 7 bases off J; junction bases not matched to a gene: 6. The material sequenced was PBMCs or a T cell subset sorted from them (not recorded which). The V and J genes are TRBV5-6 and TRBJ2-1, with 12 bases matching TRBD2. This TCR was sampled from an adult woman who had mild COVID-19 (a few samples of this study predate the infection). The sample titles of this study are shuffled in the database, so cell type and time point are left out; the donor was told from shared clones. The CDR3 region reads CASSAPGLAGNEQFF. Here is the DNA: TGTGCCAGCAGCGCGCCGGGACTAGCGGGTAATGAGCAGTTCTTC.